This T cell receptor beta chain stems from a study of blood T cell repertoires in COVID-19. Unmatched junction bases numbered 4, after V lost 6 bases and J lost 9 bases. Germline CDR1 is MNHEY and CDR2 is SVGAGI. The CDR3 runs 11 residues. Repertoires were generated with immunoSEQ multiplex PCR, while TCRdb's copy carries only in-frame clones and drops some. The repertoire has roughly 230,000 clones, about 86% of them found once; the top ten carry roughly 3.1%. The chain uses TRBV6-5 and TRBJ1-1; 7 positions agree with TRBD1. Material for sequencing was PBMCs or T cells enriched from blood (not recorded which). This receptor was obtained from a man aged 50-60 years who had recovered from COVID-19. The chain's CDR3 is CASRTGRQAFF. The CDR3 DNA sequence: TGTGCCAGCAGGACAGGGCGACAAGCTTTCTTT.